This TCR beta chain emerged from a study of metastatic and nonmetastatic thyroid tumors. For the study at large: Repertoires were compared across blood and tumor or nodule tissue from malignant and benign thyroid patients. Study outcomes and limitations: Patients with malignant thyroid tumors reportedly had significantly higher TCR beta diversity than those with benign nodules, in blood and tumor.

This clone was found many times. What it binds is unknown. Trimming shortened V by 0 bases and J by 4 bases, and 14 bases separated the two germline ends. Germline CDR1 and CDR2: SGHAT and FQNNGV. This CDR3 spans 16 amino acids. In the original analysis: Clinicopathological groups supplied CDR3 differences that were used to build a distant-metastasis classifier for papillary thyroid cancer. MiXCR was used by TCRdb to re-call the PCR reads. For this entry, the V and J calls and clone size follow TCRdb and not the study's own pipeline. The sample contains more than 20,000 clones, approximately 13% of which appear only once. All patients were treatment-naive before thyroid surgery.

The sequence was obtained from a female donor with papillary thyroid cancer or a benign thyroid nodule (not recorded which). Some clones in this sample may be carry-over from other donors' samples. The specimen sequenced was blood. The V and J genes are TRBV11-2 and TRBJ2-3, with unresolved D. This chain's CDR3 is CASSLEAAWRSDTQYF. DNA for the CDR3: TGTGCCAGCAGCTTAGAGGCAGCTTGGAGATCAGATACGCAGTATTTT.